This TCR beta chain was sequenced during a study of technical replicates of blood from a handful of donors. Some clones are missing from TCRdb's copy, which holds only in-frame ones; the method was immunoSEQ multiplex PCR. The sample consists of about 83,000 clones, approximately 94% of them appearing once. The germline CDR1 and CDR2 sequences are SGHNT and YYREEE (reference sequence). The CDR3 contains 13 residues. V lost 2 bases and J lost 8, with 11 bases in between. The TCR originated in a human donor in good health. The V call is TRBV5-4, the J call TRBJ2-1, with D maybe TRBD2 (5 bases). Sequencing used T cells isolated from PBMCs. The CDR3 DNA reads TGTGCCAGCAGCTTATTAGGGAGTGATGAGCAGTTCTTC. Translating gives CASSLLGSDEQFF.